This T cell receptor beta chain was retrieved from a study of glioma-infiltrating T cells after dendritic cell vaccination. Overall study: Dendritic cell vaccine was injected intradermally three times, biweekly.

Only in-frame clones appear in the TCRdb table, and some are missing; sequencing was by immunoSEQ multiplex PCR. The repertoire holds 75,000 to 85,000 clones, with about nine tenths as singletons. CDR1 is SGHRS, CDR2 YFSETQ, per germline. With V trimmed by 4 bases and J by 0 bases, 1 base remained unmatched. The CDR3 covers 16 residues. The time point is: after dendritic cell vaccination, including at tumor progression/relapse. This specimen consisted of blood, obtained after dendritic cell vaccination. The TCR sequence derives from a human donor with glioblastoma. The chain has TRBV5-1 and TRBJ2-1; 13 bases line up with TRBD2. In DNA form, the CDR3 reads TGCGCCAGCAGCCGGACTAGCGGGAGCTCCTACAATGAGCAGTTCTTC. Its translation is CASSRTSGSSYNEQFF.